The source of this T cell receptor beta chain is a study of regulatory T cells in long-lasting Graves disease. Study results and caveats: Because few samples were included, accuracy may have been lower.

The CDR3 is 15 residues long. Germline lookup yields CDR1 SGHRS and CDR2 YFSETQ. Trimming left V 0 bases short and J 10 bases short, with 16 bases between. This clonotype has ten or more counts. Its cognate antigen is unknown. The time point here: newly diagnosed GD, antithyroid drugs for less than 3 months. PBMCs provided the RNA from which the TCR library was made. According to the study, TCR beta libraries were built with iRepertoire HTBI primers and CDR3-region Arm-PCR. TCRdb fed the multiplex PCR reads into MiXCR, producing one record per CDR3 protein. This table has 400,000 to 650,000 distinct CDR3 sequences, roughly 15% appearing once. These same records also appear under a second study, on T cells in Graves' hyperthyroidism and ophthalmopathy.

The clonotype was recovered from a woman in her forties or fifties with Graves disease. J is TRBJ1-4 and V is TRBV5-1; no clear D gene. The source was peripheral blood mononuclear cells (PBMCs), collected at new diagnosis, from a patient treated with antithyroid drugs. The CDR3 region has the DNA TGCGCCAGCAGCTTGGAGGCAGTCGGGGATGGAAAACTGTTTTTT. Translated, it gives CASSLEAVGDGKLFF.